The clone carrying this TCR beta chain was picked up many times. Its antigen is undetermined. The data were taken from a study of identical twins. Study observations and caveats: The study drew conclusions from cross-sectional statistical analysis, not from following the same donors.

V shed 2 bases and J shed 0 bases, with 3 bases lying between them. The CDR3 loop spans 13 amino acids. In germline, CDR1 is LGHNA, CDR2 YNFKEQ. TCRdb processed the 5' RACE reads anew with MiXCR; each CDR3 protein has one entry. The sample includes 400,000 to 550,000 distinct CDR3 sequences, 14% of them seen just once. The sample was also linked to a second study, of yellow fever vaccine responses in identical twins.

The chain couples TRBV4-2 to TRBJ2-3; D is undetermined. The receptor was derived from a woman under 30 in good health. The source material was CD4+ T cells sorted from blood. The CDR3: CASSQRSTDTQYF. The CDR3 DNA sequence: TGTGCCAGCAGCCAACGGAGCACAGATACGCAGTATTTT.